This T cell receptor beta chain was sequenced for a study of regulatory T cells in long-lasting Graves disease. Through Arm-PCR of CDR3 regions and iRepertoire HTBI primers, TCR beta libraries were built. TCRdb re-derived calls from the multiplex PCR reads in MiXCR, one entry per CDR3 protein. The table shows about 560,000 distinct CDR3 sequences, with about 16% occurring only once. Looked up from germline, CDR1 is MGHRA and CDR2 is YSYEKL. V was trimmed by 1 base and J by 2 bases, leaving 14 bases between them. The CDR3 length is 16 residues. Time point: newly diagnosed GD, antithyroid drugs for less than 3 months. Extracted RNA from PBMCs served as the source of the TCR library. This same sample was also part of a study on T cells in Graves' hyperthyroidism and ophthalmopathy.

This TCR came from a man aged 18 to 30 with Graves disease. The V call is TRBV4-1, the J call TRBJ2-5; either TRBD1 or TRBD2 may supply D (5 bases each). The sequenced sample was peripheral blood mononuclear cells (PBMCs), obtained at new diagnosis, from a patient treated with antithyroid drugs. CDR3 region: CASSQAWGPMQETQYF. DNA of the CDR3: TGCGCCAGCAGCCAAGCATGGGGACCGATGCAAGAGACCCAGTACTTC.